This T cell receptor beta chain was sequenced in a study of graft-versus-host responses after intestinal transplantation. Study details: Recipients were all induced with anti-thymocyte globulin, then given tacrolimus and steroids for around three years.

The table came from immunoSEQ multiplex PCR; TCRdb's copy has only in-frame clones and leaves some out. The data contain about 37,000 clones, 75% to 90% of them singletons. Both intraepithelial and lamina propria lymphocytes were released by processing graft tissue. V lost 6 bases to trimming and J lost 6 bases; unmatched junction nucleotides: 3. The CDR3 covers 15 residues. The germline V gene encodes CDR1 SNHLY and CDR2 FYNNEI. Study-level results: Those patients showing graft-donor T cell macrochimerism displayed high graft-versus-host to host-versus-graft clonal ratios in allografts. Recipient-marrow GvH clones were detected, some having first appeared in ileum or blood.

This clone was counted only a few times. As yet, its antigen is unknown. The clonotype originates from a human patient who received an intestinal transplant, so some T cells may come from the graft donor. This rearrangement joins TRBV2 to TRBJ2-2; 14 nucleotides match TRBD2. The sample consisted of ileum tissue, taken 204 days after intestinal transplant. The CDR3 DNA sequence: TGTGCCAGCAGCAGGACTAGCGGGAGGTCCGGGGAGCTGTTTTTT. Translated, it gives CASSRTSGRSGELFF.